What follows is one T cell receptor (beta chain) and its context. This record belongs to a study of cytomegalovirus exposure and HLA in healthy donors. A multiplex PCR was run with 60 Vbeta primers and 13 Jbeta primers. Clones were read by immunoSEQ multiplex PCR, and TCRdb kept only the in-frame ones, dropping some. The data contain about 200,000 clones, 10% to 15% of them singletons. The source is a man in his fifties in good health and CMV-seropositive. The sequenced sample was PBMCs.

CDR3 nucleotides: TGTGCCAGCAGCTCCGACAGGGAAATTGAAAAACTGTTTTTT. It codes for CASSSDREIEKLFF. The chain couples TRBV7-9 to TRBJ1-4; 7 bases line up with TRBD1. Per germline, CDR1 SEHNR and CDR2 FQNEAQ (reference sequence). The length of the CDR3 is 14 residues. V gave up 4 bases and J gave up 7 bases; unmatched junction bases: 6.